The present TCR beta chain was sequenced within a study of blood T cell repertoires in COVID-19. Study context: There were acute and convalescent COVID-19 samples, and they came from the United States, Italy and Spain. PBMCs, B-cell-depleted T cells, or T cells provided the cDNA or gDNA that made up the material.

The V end was cut by 4 bases, the J end by 2 bases, with 9 bases between. The CDR3 covers 13 residues. The germline V gene encodes CDR1 SGDLS and CDR2 YYNGEE. Per the original methods: Estimated nucleated cell counts came from reference gene primer amplification. Repertoires were generated with immunoSEQ multiplex PCR, while TCRdb's copy carries only in-frame clones and drops some. That table is the source of V, J and clone size, and D and trimming were worked out from the DNA. The table shows about 200,000 clones, with approximately 85% occurring only once. Sequencing was performed on peripheral blood. This chain joins TRBV9 and TRBJ2-5; possible D gene TRBD1, 6 bases. This receptor was identified in a woman aged 45-65 years with active or convalescent COVID-19. CDR3 residues: CASSRQVQETQYF. CDR3 bases: TGTGCCAGCAGCCGACAGGTTCAAGAGACCCAGTACTTC.